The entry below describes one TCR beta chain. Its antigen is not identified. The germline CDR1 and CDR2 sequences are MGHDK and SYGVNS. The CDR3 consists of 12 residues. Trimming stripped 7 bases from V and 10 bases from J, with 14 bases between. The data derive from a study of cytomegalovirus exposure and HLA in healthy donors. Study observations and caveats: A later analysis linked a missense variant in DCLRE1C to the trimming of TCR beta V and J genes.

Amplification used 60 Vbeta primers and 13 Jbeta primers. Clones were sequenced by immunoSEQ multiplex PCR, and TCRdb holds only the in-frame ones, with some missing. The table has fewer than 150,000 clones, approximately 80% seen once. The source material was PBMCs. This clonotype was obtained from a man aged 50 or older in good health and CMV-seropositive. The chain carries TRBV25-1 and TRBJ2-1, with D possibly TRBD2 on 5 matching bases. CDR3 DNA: TGTGCCAGCAAAGTTTCGGGAAACGAGCAGTTCTTC. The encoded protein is CASKVSGNEQFF. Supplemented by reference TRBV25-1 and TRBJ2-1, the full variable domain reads EADIYQTPRYLVIGTGKKITLECSQTMGHDKMYWYQQDPGMELHLIHYSYGVNSTEKGDLSSESTVSRIRTEHFPLTLESARPSHTSQYLCASKVSGNEQFFGPGTRLTVL.